This T cell receptor beta chain was captured by sequencing in a study of T cells expressing NK-cell markers. Across the whole study: HCMV seropositivity characterized most of the eight sequenced donors, and seronegativity one. Study results and limitations: Leadership of the CD3+CD56-NKG2C+ fraction also belonged to these clonotypes in four donors.

This CDR3 contains 16 residues. Germline assignment: CDR1 SNHLY and CDR2 FYNNEI. TCRdb re-called the 5' RACE reads, yielding one record per CDR3 amino acid sequence without DNA. The specimen's table records 440,000 or so distinct CDR3 sequences. Concerning this clonotype: The antigen is unknown.

Material for sequencing was blood T cells: a sorted CD56 or NKG2C T cell subset, CD4+ or CD8+ T cells, or bulk PBMC T cells (not recorded which). This receptor was taken from a woman between 18 and 70 years old in good health. The chain carries TRBV2 and TRBJ1-5. This chain's CDR3 is CASRKDSTYSNQPQHF.